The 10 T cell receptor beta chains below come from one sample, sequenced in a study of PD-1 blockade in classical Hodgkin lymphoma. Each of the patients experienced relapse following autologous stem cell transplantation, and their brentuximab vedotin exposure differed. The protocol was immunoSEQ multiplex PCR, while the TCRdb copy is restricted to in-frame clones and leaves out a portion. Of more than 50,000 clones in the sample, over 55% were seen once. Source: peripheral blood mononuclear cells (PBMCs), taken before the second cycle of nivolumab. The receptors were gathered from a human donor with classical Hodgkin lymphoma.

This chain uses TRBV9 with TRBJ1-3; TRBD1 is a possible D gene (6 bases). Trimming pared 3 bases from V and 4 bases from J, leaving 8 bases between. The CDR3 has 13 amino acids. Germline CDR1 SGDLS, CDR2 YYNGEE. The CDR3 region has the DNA TGTGCCAGCAGCGCCGGGACAGGAAACACCATATATTTT. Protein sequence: CASSAGTGNTIYF.

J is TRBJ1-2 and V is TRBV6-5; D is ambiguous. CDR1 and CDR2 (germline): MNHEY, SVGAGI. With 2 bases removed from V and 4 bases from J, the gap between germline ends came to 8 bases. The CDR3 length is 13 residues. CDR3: CASSYGVLYGYTF. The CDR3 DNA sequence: TGTGCCAGCAGTTACGGGGTGCTCTATGGCTACACCTTC.

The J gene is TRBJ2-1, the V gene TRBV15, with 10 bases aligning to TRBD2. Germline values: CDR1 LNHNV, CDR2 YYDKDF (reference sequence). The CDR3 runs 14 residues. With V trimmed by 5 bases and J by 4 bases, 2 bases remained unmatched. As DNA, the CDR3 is TGTGCCACCAGCTTAGCGGGGGGATACAATGAGCAGTTCTTC. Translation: CATSLAGGYNEQFF.

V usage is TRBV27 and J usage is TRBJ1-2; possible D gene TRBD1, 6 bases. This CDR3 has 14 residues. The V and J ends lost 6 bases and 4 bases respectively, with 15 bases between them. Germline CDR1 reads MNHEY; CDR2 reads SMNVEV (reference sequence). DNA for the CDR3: TGTGCCAGCAGAGCGACAGGCGAGCTCTATGGCTACACCTTC. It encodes CASRATGELYGYTF.

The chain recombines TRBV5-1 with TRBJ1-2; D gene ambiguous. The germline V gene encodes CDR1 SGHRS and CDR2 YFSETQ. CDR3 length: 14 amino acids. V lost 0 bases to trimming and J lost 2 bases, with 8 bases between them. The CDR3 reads CASSLEVANYGYTF. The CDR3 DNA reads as TGCGCCAGCAGCTTGGAGGTGGCGAACTATGGCTACACCTTC. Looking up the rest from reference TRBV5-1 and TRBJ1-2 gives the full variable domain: KAGVTQTPRYLIKTRGQQVTLSCSPISGHRSVSWYQQTPGQGLQFLFEYFSETQRNKGNFPGRFSGRQFSNSRSEMNVSTLELGDSALYLCASSLEVANYGYTFGSGTRLTVV.

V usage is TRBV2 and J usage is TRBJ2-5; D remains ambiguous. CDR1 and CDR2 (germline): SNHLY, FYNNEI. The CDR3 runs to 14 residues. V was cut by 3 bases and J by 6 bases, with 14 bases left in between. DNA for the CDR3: TGTGCCAGCAGTGAGTCGGCCGGGCAACAGACCCAGTACTTC. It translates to CASSESAGQQTQYF.

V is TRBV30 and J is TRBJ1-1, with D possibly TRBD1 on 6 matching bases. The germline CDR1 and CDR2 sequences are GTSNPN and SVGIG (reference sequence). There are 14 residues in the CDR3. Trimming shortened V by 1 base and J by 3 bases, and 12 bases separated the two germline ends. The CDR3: CAWSERGADTEAFF. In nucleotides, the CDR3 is TGTGCCTGGAGTGAGCGGGGGGCGGACACTGAAGCTTTCTTT.

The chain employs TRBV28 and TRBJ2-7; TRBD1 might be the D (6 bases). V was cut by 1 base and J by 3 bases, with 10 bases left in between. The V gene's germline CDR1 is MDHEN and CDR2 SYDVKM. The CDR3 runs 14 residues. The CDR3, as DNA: TGTGCCAGCAGTTTATCCTCCAGGGGCTACGAGCAGTACTTC. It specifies CASSLSSRGYEQYF.

The CDR3 region has the DNA TGCGCCAGCAGTGAGGAGGGTTCGTATGGCTACACCTTC. As protein: CASSEEGSYGYTF. The chain carries TRBV10-2 and TRBJ1-2; the D is unclear. This CDR3 contains 13 residues. Germline V gene data show CDR1 as WSHSY and CDR2 as SAAADI. The V gene lost 2 bases and the J gene lost 5 bases, with 9 bases spanning the gap.

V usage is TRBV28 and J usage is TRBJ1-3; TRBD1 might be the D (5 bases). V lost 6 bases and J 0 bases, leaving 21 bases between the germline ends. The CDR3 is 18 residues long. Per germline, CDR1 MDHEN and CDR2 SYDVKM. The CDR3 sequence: CASSSGGAPGGSGNTIYF. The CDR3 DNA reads TGTGCCAGCAGCTCGGGGGGTGCACCTGGCGGCTCTGGAAACACCATATATTTT.